This TCR beta chain was identified during a study of blood T cell repertoires in COVID-19. Across the whole study: COVID-19 samples, acute and convalescent, were from the United States, Italy and Spain. Sample material is recorded as cDNA or gDNA derived from T cells, B-cell-depleted T cells, or PBMCs.

Assay: immunoSEQ multiplex PCR; the TCRdb copy retains only in-frame clones and omits some. The sample holds roughly 140,000 clones, about four fifths seen once. The CDR3 contains 14 residues. The germline CDR1 and CDR2 sequences are SGHTA and FQGNSA. Trimming cost V 1 base and J 8 bases, with 9 bases left between them. About this clone: In the same sample, other DNA sequences code for this CDR3.

The V call is TRBV7-2, the J call TRBJ1-6, with D possibly TRBD1 on 6 matching bases. The sequencing sample was made of PBMCs or T cells enriched from blood (not recorded which). The source of this sequence is a woman between 18 and 30 years old who had been exposed to COVID-19. CDR3 loop: CASSLEQGDSPLHF. The CDR3 nucleotides read TGTGCCAGCAGCTTAGAACAGGGTGATTCACCCCTCCACTTT.